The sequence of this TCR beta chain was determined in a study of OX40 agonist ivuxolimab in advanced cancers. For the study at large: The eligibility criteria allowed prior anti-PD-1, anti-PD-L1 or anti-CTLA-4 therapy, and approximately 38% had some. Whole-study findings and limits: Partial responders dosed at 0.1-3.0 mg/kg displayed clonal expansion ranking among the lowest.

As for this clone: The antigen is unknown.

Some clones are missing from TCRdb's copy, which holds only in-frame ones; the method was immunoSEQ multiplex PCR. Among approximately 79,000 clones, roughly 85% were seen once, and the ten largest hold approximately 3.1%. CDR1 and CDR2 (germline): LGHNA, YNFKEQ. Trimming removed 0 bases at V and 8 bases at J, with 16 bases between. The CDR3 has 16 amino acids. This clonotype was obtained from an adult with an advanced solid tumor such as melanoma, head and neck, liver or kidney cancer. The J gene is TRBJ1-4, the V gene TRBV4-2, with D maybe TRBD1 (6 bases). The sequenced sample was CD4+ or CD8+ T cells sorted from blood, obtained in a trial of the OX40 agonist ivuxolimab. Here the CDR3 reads CASSQDLGGAGEKLFF. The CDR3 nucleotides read TGTGCCAGCAGCCAAGATTTGGGGGGGGCAGGGGAAAAACTGTTTTTT.